A single sample gave rise to the 9 T cell receptor beta chains below, sequenced in a study of blood T cells in healthy people across ages. A second PCR, run for roughly 7 to 12 cycles, used a sample-barcoded 5' primer plus a J-beta primer mix. One entry per CDR3 protein results from TCRdb running MiXCR on the 5' RACE reads. The repertoire holds roughly 700,000 distinct CDR3 sequences, roughly 25% seen once, with under 10% in the top ten. The sample was also linked to a second study, of T cells of mothers and their children.

The sample taken for sequencing was blood. The receptors originated from a boy aged 5 to 17 in good health.

This clonotype was detected only a few times. The chain combines TRBV3-1 with TRBJ1-2; D is perhaps TRBD1 (6 bases). CDR1 LGHDT and CDR2 YNNKEL come from the germline V gene (reference sequence). This CDR3 has 14 amino acids. Trimming took 6 bases from V and 3 from J, leaving 14 bases between them. The CDR3 region has the DNA TGTGCCAGCAGTCAAATACAGGGAGACTATGGCTACACCTTC. As protein: CASSQIQGDYGYTF.

As to this clonotype: A read error may produce the germline difference seen at one junction end. The CDR3 bases are TGCAGCGTCGCAGGACTGATGAACACTGAAGCTCTCTTT. It encodes CSVAGLMNTEALF. The chain recombines TRBV29-1 with TRBJ1-1; D not resolved. Germline assignment: CDR1 SQVTM and CDR2 ANQGSEA. The CDR3 runs 13 residues. The variable domain in full, completed from reference TRBV29-1 and TRBJ1-1, reads SAVISQKPSRDICQRGTSLTIQCQVDSQVTMMFWYRQQPGQSLTLIATANQGSEATYESGFVIDKFPISRPNLTFSTLTVSNMSPEDSSIYLCSVAGLMNTEALFGQGTRLTVV.

The CDR3 sequence: CASRKRLLRDTFLPFF. The CDR3 region has the DNA TGTGCCAGCAGAAAACGACTCCTCCGGGACACTTTTTTGCCTTTCTTT. V usage is TRBV28 and J usage is TRBJ1-1; D perhaps matches TRBD1 (6 bases). Trimming removed 6 bases at V and 12 bases at J, with 29 bases between. The CDR3 totals 16 residues. Germline V gives CDR1 MDHEN, CDR2 SYDVKM.

The chain couples TRBV15 to TRBJ2-1; 7 positions match TRBD2. The V gene end was trimmed by 3 bases and the J gene end by 13 bases; junction bases not matched to a gene: 9. The CDR3 is 13 amino acids. CDR1 is LNHNV and CDR2 is YYDKDF in the germline V gene (reference sequence). The CDR3: CATSSRQRGDQFF. CDR3 bases: TGTGCCACCAGCAGCCGTCAGCGGGGTGATCAGTTCTTC.

The chain couples TRBV13 to TRBJ1-4; 10 nucleotides align to TRBD1. This CDR3 has 16 residues. Germline V CDR1 and CDR2: PRHDT, FYEKMQ (reference sequence). With V trimmed by 4 bases and J by 8 bases, 10 bases remained unmatched. This CDR3 is CASSSRDRGGIEKLFF. The CDR3 DNA is TGTGCCAGCAGCTCGCGGGACAGGGGAGGAATCGAAAAACTGTTTTTT.

This clonotype was detected many times. Sequence at one end of the junction differs from germline and may be a read error. The chain links TRBV11-3 to TRBJ2-2, with a weak D call TRBD1 (6 bases). Germline CDR1 reads SGHNT; CDR2 reads YENEEA. The CDR3 has 13 residues. The CDR3 DNA is TGTGCCAGCAGCTTAGGGGACACCGGGGAGTTGTTTTTT. Translation: CASSLGDTGELFF. The full variable domain, in which reference TRBV11-3 and TRBJ2-2 provide the parts outside the CDR3, is EAGVVQSPRYKIIEKKQPVAFWCNPISGHNTLYWYLQNLGQGPELLIRYENEEAVDDSQLPKDRFSAERLKGVDSTLKIQPAELGDSAVYLCASSLGDTGELFFGEGSRLTVL.

This clonotype was counted a few times. The junction and the germline gene differ at one end; a read error may be behind it. As DNA, the CDR3 is TGTGCCAGGAAAGTTAGAAAGCGAGGCTGCGTAATCTTC. Protein product: CARKVRKRGCVIF. This rearrangement joins TRBV28 to TRBJ2-5; no reliable D call. The germline V gene encodes CDR1 MDHEN and CDR2 SYDVKM. The CDR3 is 13 residues long. Supplemented by reference TRBV28 and TRBJ2-5, the full variable domain reads DVKVTQSSRYLVKRTGEKVFLECVQDMDHENMFWYRQDPGLGLRLIYFSYDVKMKEKGDIPEGYSVSREKKERFSLILESASTNQTSMYLCARKVRKRGCVIFGPGTRLLVL.

V gene TRBV12-3 or TRBV12-4 combines with J gene TRBJ2-5; D gene ambiguous. CDR3 length: 17 residues. V was clipped by 5 bases and J by 1 base, with 20 bases between them. CDR3 nucleotides: TGTGCCAGCAGTCTTCGCCACAGCCAATTAGTCCAAGAGACCCAGTACTTC. Protein: CASSLRHSQLVQETQYF.

V gene TRBV14 combines with J gene TRBJ2-7, with a possible D match to TRBD2 (5 bases). Trimming pared 8 bases from V and 5 bases from J, leaving 16 bases between. The germline CDR1 and CDR2 sequences are SGHDN and FVKESK. This CDR3 has 13 amino acids. CDR3 coding DNA: TGTGCCAGCGGATCGGGGTATGTCAACGAGCAGTACTTC. Translated: CASGSGYVNEQYF.